These T cell receptor beta chains were read from a single sample in a study of T cell changes during pregnancy in multiple sclerosis. Profiled with immunoSEQ multiplex PCR; TCRdb holds only in-frame clones, not every one. In the table there are around 30,000 clones, around 91% of which are singletons. Specimen: CD4+ T cells from peripheral blood mononuclear cells, collected in the third trimester of pregnancy. The source of these receptors is a female donor in good health, enrolled as a control in a pregnancy study. The CDR3 runs from the conserved cysteine through the conserved F or W. Fields, in order: V gene, D gene, clone size, J gene, CDR3 protein, CDR3 DNA. The D gene is left open where the match is weak. Some rows mark clone size as missing; the rest say once, few, many or name a class of expanded clone.

v_call: TRBV5-5; d_call: TRBD2; clone_size: NA; j_call: TRBJ2-3; cdr3_aa: CASSSTGLATDTQYF; cdr3_nt: TGTGCCAGCAGCTCCACGGGACTAGCGACAGATACGCAGTATTTT
v_call: TRBV5-4; d_call: NA; clone_size: NA; j_call: TRBJ1-1; cdr3_aa: CASMREGPYTEAFF; cdr3_nt: TGTGCCAGCATGAGGGAGGGGCCATACACTGAAGCTTTCTTT
v_call: TRBV7-2; d_call: NA; clone_size: NA; j_call: TRBJ1-1; cdr3_aa: CASSSPRGSGRRTEAFF; cdr3_nt: TGTGCCAGCAGCTCCCCGCGGGGGTCAGGAAGACGTACTGAAGCTTTCTTT
v_call: TRBV15; d_call: NA; clone_size: NA; j_call: TRBJ1-5; cdr3_aa: CATSRDGSGWINQPQHF; cdr3_nt: TGTGCCACCAGCAGAGATGGATCAGGATGGATTAATCAGCCCCAGCATTTT
v_call: TRBV27; d_call: NA; clone_size: NA; j_call: TRBJ1-1; cdr3_aa: CASSFSEDLNTEAFF; cdr3_nt: TGTGCCAGCAGTTTTTCGGAGGATTTGAACACTGAAGCTTTCTTT
v_call: TRBV5-8; d_call: NA; clone_size: few; j_call: TRBJ1-1; cdr3_aa: CASSLGADRLNTEAFF; cdr3_nt: TGTGCCAGCAGCCTCGGCGCGGACAGATTGAACACTGAAGCTTTCTTT
v_call: TRBV30; d_call: NA; clone_size: NA; j_call: TRBJ1-5; cdr3_aa: CAWRGEGGNQPQHF; cdr3_nt: TGTGCCTGGAGGGGGGAGGGCGGCAATCAGCCCCAGCATTTT
v_call: TRBV19; d_call: NA; clone_size: NA; j_call: TRBJ2-1; cdr3_aa: CASNPGGPYNEQFF; cdr3_nt: TGTGCCAGTAATCCCGGGGGGCCCTACAATGAGCAGTTCTTC
v_call: TRBV18; d_call: NA; clone_size: few; j_call: TRBJ2-2; cdr3_aa: CASSPPDRTGELFF; cdr3_nt: TGTGCCAGCTCACCACCGGACAGAACGGGGGAGCTGTTTTTT
v_call: TRBV19; d_call: NA; clone_size: NA; j_call: TRBJ2-1; cdr3_aa: CASSKPHGHNEQFF; cdr3_nt: TGTGCCAGTAGCAAACCCCACGGTCACAATGAGCAGTTCTTC
v_call: TRBV11-2; d_call: TRBD1; clone_size: NA; j_call: TRBJ1-1; cdr3_aa: CASSARTGANTEAFF; cdr3_nt: TGTGCCAGCAGCGCGAGGACAGGGGCGAACACTGAAGCTTTCTTT
v_call: TRBV6-6; d_call: NA; clone_size: NA; j_call: TRBJ2-5; cdr3_aa: CASSDLVRETQYF; cdr3_nt: TGTGCCAGCAGTGACCTAGTCCGCGAGACCCAGTACTTC
v_call: TRBV18; d_call: TRBD1; clone_size: few; j_call: TRBJ1-4; cdr3_aa: CASSPGQGENEKLFF; cdr3_nt: TGTGCCAGCTCACCAGGACAGGGGGAGAATGAAAAACTGTTTTTT
v_call: TRBV7-2; d_call: TRBD1; clone_size: NA; j_call: TRBJ1-2; cdr3_aa: CASSLTGQGFGYTF; cdr3_nt: TGTGCCAGCAGCTTAACCGGACAGGGGTTCGGCTACACCTTC
v_call: TRBV19; d_call: NA; clone_size: few; j_call: TRBJ1-2; cdr3_aa: CATKGQGTNYGYTF; cdr3_nt: TGTGCCACGAAAGGTCAGGGAACTAACTATGGCTACACCTTC
v_call: TRBV18; d_call: TRBD1; clone_size: NA; j_call: TRBJ1-5; cdr3_aa: CASSQQGYSNQPQHF; cdr3_nt: TGTGCCAGCTCTCAACAGGGGTATAGCAATCAGCCCCAGCATTTT
v_call: TRBV14; d_call: NA; clone_size: NA; j_call: TRBJ2-7; cdr3_aa: CASSQDSDFYEQYF; cdr3_nt: TGTGCCAGCAGCCAAGATTCGGACTTCTACGAGCAGTACTTC
v_call: TRBV30; d_call: TRBD1; clone_size: NA; j_call: TRBJ2-3; cdr3_aa: CAWTRDRHTQYF; cdr3_nt: TGTGCCTGGACCAGGGACAGGCATACGCAGTATTTT
v_call: TRBV18; d_call: NA; clone_size: NA; j_call: TRBJ1-1; cdr3_aa: CASSLSKQGNTEAFF; cdr3_nt: TGTGCCAGCTCACTATCTAAACAGGGGAACACTGAAGCTTTCTTT
v_call: TRBV29-1; d_call: NA; clone_size: NA; j_call: TRBJ2-5; cdr3_aa: CSVEELQETQYF; cdr3_nt: TGCAGCGTTGAGGAGCTGCAAGAGACCCAGTACTTC
v_call: TRBV29-1; d_call: NA; clone_size: NA; j_call: TRBJ2-1; cdr3_aa: CSVEGRLEQFF; cdr3_nt: TGCAGCGTTGAGGGGCGACTTGAGCAGTTCTTC
v_call: TRBV9; d_call: TRBD1; clone_size: NA; j_call: TRBJ1-1; cdr3_aa: CASSVDSGVGQAVTFF; cdr3_nt: TGTGCCAGCAGCGTAGACTCAGGGGTGGGACAGGCTGTGACTTTCTTT
v_call: TRBV6-5; d_call: TRBD2; clone_size: NA; j_call: TRBJ2-2; cdr3_aa: CASRAGGHTGELFF; cdr3_nt: TGTGCCAGCAGGGCGGGGGGACACACCGGGGAGCTGTTTTTT
v_call: TRBV29-1; d_call: NA; clone_size: NA; j_call: TRBJ2-5; cdr3_aa: CSGGGGAGETQYF; cdr3_nt: TGCAGCGGCGGAGGGGGGGCCGGTGAGACCCAGTACTTC
v_call: TRBV19; d_call: TRBD2; clone_size: NA; j_call: TRBJ2-7; cdr3_aa: CASSEGSGRTYEQYF; cdr3_nt: TGTGCCAGTAGTGAAGGGAGCGGGAGGACATACGAGCAGTACTTC
v_call: TRBV10-3; d_call: NA; clone_size: once; j_call: TRBJ2-7; cdr3_aa: CAISEQQASYEQYF; cdr3_nt: TGTGCCATCAGTGAGCAACAGGCATCCTACGAGCAGTACTTC
v_call: TRBV12-5; d_call: TRBD1; clone_size: NA; j_call: TRBJ1-2; cdr3_aa: CASGEGAGYTF; cdr3_nt: TGTGCTAGTGGCGAGGGGGCTGGCTACACCTTC
v_call: TRBV7-2; d_call: TRBD1; clone_size: NA; j_call: TRBJ1-1; cdr3_aa: CASSLQGVNTEAFF; cdr3_nt: TGTGCCAGCAGCTTACAGGGGGTGAACACTGAAGCTTTCTTT
v_call: TRBV30; d_call: NA; clone_size: once; j_call: TRBJ1-4; cdr3_aa: CAWSVAGGRSNEKLFF; cdr3_nt: TGTGCCTGGAGTGTAGCGGGGGGCAGGTCTAATGAAAAACTGTTTTTT
v_call: TRBV5-1; d_call: TRBD1; clone_size: NA; j_call: TRBJ2-2; cdr3_aa: CASTPRTGVLTGELFF; cdr3_nt: TGCGCCAGCACCCCCCGGACAGGGGTCCTCACCGGGGAGCTGTTTTTT
v_call: TRBV4-3; d_call: NA; clone_size: NA; j_call: TRBJ2-5; cdr3_aa: CASSQDYGRGKETQYF; cdr3_nt: TGCGCCAGCAGCCAAGATTACGGCAGGGGAAAAGAGACCCAGTACTTC
v_call: TRBV29-1; d_call: NA; clone_size: few; j_call: TRBJ2-5; cdr3_aa: CSLIGGGETQYF; cdr3_nt: TGCAGCCTCATAGGGGGTGGGGAGACCCAGTACTTC
v_call: TRBV5-1; d_call: NA; clone_size: NA; j_call: TRBJ2-1; cdr3_aa: CASSSPTRPEQFF; cdr3_nt: TGCGCCAGCAGCTCCCCCACTAGGCCTGAGCAGTTCTTC
v_call: TRBV5-4; d_call: NA; clone_size: NA; j_call: TRBJ1-2; cdr3_aa: CASSGGRNYGYTF; cdr3_nt: TGTGCCAGCAGCGGGGGCAGGAACTATGGCTACACCTTC
v_call: TRBV10-3; d_call: NA; clone_size: few; j_call: TRBJ1-6; cdr3_aa: CANRVGDNSPLHF; cdr3_nt: TGTGCCAACAGGGTAGGGGATAATTCACCCCTCCACTTT
v_call: TRBV29-1; d_call: TRBD1; clone_size: NA; j_call: TRBJ2-7; cdr3_aa: CSVEPGQGSDEQYF; cdr3_nt: TGCAGCGTTGAACCGGGACAGGGTAGCGACGAGCAGTACTTC
v_call: TRBV6-5; d_call: TRBD1; clone_size: once; j_call: TRBJ2-7; cdr3_aa: CASSHGQGSYEQYF; cdr3_nt: TGTGCCAGCAGTCACGGACAGGGATCCTACGAGCAGTACTTC
v_call: TRBV2; d_call: NA; clone_size: NA; j_call: TRBJ2-7; cdr3_aa: CASSVGGTYEQYF; cdr3_nt: TGTGCCAGCAGTGTTGGCGGGACCTACGAGCAGTACTTC
v_call: TRBV5-6; d_call: NA; clone_size: NA; j_call: TRBJ1-1; cdr3_aa: CASSPPFFTEAFF; cdr3_nt: TGTGCCAGCAGCCCCCCTTTCTTCACTGAAGCTTTCTTT
v_call: TRBV2; d_call: TRBD2; clone_size: once; j_call: TRBJ2-3; cdr3_aa: CASSAIPGLAGAIDTQYF; cdr3_nt: TGTGCCAGCAGTGCGATACCGGGACTAGCGGGAGCCATAGATACGCAGTATTTT
v_call: TRBV19; d_call: NA; clone_size: NA; j_call: TRBJ1-2; cdr3_aa: CASSIGAEIYGYTF; cdr3_nt: TGTGCCAGTAGTATAGGGGCAGAGATCTATGGCTACACCTTC
v_call: TRBV7-9; d_call: TRBD1; clone_size: NA; j_call: TRBJ1-4; cdr3_aa: CASSLTGLNEKLFF; cdr3_nt: TGTGCCAGCAGCCTGACAGGGCTTAATGAAAAACTGTTTTTT
v_call: TRBV5-5; d_call: NA; clone_size: NA; j_call: TRBJ1-2; cdr3_aa: CASSFSGEDGYTF; cdr3_nt: TGTGCCAGCAGCTTCTCTGGGGAGGATGGCTACACCTTC